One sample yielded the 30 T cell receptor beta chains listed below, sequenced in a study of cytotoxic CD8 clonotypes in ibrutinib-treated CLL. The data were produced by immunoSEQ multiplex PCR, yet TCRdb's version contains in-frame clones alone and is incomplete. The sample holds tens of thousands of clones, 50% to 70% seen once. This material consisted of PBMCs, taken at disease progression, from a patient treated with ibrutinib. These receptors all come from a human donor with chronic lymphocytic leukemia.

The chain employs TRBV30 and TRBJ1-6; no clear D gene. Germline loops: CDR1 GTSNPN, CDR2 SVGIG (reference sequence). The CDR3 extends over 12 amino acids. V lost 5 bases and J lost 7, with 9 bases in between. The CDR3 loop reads CAWGQFNSPLHF. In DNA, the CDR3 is TGTGCCTGGGGGCAGTTCAATTCACCCCTCCACTTT.

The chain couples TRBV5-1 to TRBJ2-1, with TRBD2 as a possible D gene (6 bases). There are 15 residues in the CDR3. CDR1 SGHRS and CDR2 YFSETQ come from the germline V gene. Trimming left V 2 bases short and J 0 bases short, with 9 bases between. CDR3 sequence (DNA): TGCGCCAGCAGCTTAAGCGGGCCCTCCTACAATGAGCAGTTCTTC. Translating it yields CASSLSGPSYNEQFF.

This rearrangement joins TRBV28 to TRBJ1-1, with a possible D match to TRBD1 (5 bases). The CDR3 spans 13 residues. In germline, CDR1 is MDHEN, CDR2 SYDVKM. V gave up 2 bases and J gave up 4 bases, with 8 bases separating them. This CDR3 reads CASSLRGRTEAFF. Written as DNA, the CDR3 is TGTGCCAGCAGTTTAAGGGGACGCACTGAAGCTTTCTTT.

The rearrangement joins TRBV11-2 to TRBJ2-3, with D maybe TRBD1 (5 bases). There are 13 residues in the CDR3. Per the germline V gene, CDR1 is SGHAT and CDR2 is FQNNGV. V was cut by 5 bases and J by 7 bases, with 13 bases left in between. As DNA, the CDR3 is TGTGCCAGCAGCACCTACAGGAGCAATACGCAGTATTTT. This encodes CASSTYRSNTQYF. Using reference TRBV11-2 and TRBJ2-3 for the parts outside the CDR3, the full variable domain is EAGVAQSPRYKIIEKRQSVAFWCNPISGHATLYWYQQILGQGPKLLIQFQNNGVVDDSQLPKDRFSAERLKGVDSTLKIQPAKLEDSAVYLCASSTYRSNTQYFGPGTRLTVL.

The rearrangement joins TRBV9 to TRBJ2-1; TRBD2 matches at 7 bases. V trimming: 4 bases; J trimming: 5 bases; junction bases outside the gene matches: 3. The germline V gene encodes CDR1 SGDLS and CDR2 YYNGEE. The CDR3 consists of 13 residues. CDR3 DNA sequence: TGTGCCAGCAGCCCCCGGGGGGACAATGAGCAGTTCTTC. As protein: CASSPRGDNEQFF.

Here the CDR3 reads CASSYSGAPAHEQYF. CDR3 DNA sequence: TGTGCCAGCAGTTACAGCGGCGCGCCGGCCCACGAGCAGTACTTC. The J gene is TRBJ2-7, the V gene TRBV6-5; maybe TRBD2 (5 bases). This CDR3 spans 15 amino acids. Germline CDR1 is MNHEY and CDR2 is SVGAGI. Trimming took off 2 bases at V and 5 bases at J, with 16 bases between the two ends.

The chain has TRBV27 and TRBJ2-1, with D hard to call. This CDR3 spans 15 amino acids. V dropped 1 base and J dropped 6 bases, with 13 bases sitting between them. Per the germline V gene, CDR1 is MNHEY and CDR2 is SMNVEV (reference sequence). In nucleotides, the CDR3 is TGTGCCAGCAGTTTATGGGCTGGCGGACGCAATGAGCAGTTCTTC. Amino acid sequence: CASSLWAGGRNEQFF.

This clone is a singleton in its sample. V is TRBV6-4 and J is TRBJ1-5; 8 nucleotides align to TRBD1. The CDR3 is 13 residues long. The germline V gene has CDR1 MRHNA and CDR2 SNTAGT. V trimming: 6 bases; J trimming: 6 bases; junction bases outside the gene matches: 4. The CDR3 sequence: CASSVDRAQPQHF. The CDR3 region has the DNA TGTGCCAGCAGCGTGGACAGGGCTCAGCCCCAGCATTTT.

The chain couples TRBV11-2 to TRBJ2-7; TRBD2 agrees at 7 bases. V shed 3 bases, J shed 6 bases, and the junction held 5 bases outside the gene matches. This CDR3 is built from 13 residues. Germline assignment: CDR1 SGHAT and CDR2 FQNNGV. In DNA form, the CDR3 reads TGTGCCAGCAGCTTGGGGGGGACTTCCGAGCAGTACTTC. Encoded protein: CASSLGGTSEQYF.

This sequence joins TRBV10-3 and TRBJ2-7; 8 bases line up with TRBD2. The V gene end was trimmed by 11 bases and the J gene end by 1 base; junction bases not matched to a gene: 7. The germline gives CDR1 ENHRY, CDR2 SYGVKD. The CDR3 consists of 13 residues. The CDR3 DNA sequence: TGTGCCTCCCATAGCGGGGCTTCCTACGAGCAGTACTTC. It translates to CASHSGASYEQYF.

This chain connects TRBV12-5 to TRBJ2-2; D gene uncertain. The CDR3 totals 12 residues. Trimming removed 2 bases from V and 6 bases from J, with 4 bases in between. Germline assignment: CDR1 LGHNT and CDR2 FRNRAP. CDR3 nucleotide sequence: TGTGCTAGTGGTTTGATGCCCGGGGAGCTGTTTTTT. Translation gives CASGLMPGELFF.

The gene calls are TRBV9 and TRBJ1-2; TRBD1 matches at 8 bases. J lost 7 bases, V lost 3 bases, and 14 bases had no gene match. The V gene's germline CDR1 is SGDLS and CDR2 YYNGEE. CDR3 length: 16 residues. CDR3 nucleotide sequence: TGTGCCAGCAGCGCTCCTAGGACAGGGTATACCTTTGGCTACACCTTC. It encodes CASSAPRTGYTFGYTF. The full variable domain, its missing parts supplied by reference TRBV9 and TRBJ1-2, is DSGVTQTPKHLITATGQRVTLRCSPRSGDLSVYWYQQSLDQGLQFLIQYYNGEERAKGNILERFSAQQFPDLHSELNLSSLELGDSALYFCASSAPRTGYTFGYTFGSGTRLTVV.

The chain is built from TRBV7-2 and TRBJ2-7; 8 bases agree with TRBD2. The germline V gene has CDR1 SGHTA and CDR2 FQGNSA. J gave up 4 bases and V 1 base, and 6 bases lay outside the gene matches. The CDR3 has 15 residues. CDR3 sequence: CASSLGRTSGYEQYF. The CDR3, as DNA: TGTGCCAGCAGCTTAGGGCGTACTAGCGGTTACGAGCAGTACTTC. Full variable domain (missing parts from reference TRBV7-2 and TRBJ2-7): GAGVSQSPSNKVTEKGKDVELRCDPISGHTALYWYRQSLGQGLEFLIYFQGNSAPDKSGLPSDRFSAERTGGSVSTLTIQRTQQEDSAVYLCASSLGRTSGYEQYFGPGTRLTVT.

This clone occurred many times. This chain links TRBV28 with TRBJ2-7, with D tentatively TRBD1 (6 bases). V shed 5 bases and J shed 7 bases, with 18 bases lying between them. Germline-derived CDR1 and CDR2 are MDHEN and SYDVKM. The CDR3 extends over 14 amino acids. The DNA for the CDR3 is TGTGCCAGCAGTACGAATACAGGGTCTGGTGAGCAGTACTTC. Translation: CASSTNTGSGEQYF.

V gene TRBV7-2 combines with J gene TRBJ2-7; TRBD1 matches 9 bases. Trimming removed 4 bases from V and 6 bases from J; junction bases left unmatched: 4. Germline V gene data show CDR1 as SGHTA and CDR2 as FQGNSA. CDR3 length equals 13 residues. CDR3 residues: CASSSQGASEQYF. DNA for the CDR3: TGTGCCAGCAGCTCACAGGGGGCAAGCGAGCAGTACTTC.

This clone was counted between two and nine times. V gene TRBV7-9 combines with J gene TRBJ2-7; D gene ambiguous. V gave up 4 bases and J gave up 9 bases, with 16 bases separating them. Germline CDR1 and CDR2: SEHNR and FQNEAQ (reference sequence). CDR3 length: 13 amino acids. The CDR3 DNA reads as TGTGCCAGCAGCTCGACCGACCGTGCTGGGCAGTACTTC. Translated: CASSSTDRAGQYF.

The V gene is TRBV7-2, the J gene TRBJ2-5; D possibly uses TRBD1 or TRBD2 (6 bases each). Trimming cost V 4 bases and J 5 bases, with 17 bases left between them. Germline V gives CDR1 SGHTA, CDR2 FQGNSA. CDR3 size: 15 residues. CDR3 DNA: TGTGCCAGCAGCTCCAACCGGGGGCCAGGGGAGACCCAGTACTTC. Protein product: CASSSNRGPGETQYF.

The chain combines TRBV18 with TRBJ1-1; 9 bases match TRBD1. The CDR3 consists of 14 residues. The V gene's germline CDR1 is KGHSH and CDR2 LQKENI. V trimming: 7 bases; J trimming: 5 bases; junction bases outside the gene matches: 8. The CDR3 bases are TGTGCCAGCTTCACAACGACAGGGGGGACTGAAGCTTTCTTT. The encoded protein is CASFTTTGGTEAFF. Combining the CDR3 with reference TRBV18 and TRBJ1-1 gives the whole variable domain NAGVMQNPRHLVRRRGQEARLRCSPMKGHSHVYWYRQLPEEGLKFMVYLQKENIIDESGMPKERFSAEFPKEGPSILRIQQVVRGDSAAYFCASFTTTGGTEAFFGQGTRLTVV.

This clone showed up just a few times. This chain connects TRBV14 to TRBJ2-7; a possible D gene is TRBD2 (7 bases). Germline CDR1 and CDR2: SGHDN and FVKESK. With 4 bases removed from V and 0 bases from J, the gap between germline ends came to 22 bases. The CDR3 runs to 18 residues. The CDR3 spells CASSRIRLGGQGSYEQYF. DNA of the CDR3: TGTGCCAGCAGCCGAATTAGGCTGGGGGGGCAAGGCTCCTACGAGCAGTACTTC.

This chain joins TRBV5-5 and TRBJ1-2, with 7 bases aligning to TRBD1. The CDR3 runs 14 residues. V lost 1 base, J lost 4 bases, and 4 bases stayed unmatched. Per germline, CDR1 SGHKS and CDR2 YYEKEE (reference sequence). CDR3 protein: CASSLRQGGYGYTF. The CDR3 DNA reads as TGTGCCAGCAGCTTGAGACAGGGTGGCTATGGCTACACCTTC.

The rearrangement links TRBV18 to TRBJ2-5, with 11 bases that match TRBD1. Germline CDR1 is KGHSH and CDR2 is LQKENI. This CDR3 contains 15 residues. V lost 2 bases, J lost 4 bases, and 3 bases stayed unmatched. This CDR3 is CASSPMDRGRETQYF. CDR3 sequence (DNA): TGTGCCAGCTCACCAATGGACAGGGGGCGAGAGACCCAGTACTTC.

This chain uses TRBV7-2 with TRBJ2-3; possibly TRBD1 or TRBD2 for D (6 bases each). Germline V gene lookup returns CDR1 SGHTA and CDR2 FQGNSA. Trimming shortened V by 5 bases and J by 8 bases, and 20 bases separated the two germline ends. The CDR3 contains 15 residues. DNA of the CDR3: TGTGCCAGCAGCCTGGGGGGCGGGGAAGGGTTTACGCAGTATTTT. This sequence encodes CASSLGGGEGFTQYF.

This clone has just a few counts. The CDR3 bases are TGTGCCAGCAGGCCAAGACGGGGGGACTCCTACGAGCAGTACTTC. This encodes CASRPRRGDSYEQYF. The chain is built from TRBV6-6 and TRBJ2-7, with 7 bases that match TRBD2. Germline CDR1 and CDR2: MNHNY and SVGAGI (reference sequence). Trimming cost V 6 bases and J 0 bases; bases outside gene matches: 8. CDR3 length: 15 residues.

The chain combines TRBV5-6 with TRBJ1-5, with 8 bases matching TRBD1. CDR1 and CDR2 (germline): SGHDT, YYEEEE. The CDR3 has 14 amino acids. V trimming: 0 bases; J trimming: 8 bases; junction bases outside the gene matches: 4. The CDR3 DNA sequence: TGTGCCAGCAGCTTGGGACAGGGGTTTAAGCCCCAGCATTTT. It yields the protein CASSLGQGFKPQHF.

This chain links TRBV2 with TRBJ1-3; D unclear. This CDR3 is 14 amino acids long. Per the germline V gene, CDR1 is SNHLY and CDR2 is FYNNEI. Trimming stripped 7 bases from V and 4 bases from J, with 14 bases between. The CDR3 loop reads CASTPEGSGNTIYF. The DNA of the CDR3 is TGTGCCAGCACCCCCGAGGGCTCCGGAAACACCATATATTTT.

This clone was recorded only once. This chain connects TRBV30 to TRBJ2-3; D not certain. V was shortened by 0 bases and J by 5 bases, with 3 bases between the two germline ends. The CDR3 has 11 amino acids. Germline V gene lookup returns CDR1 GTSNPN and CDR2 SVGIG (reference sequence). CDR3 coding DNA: TGTGCCTGGAGTGTAGTAGATACGCAGTATTTT. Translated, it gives CAWSVVDTQYF.

The DNA for the CDR3 is TGTGCCAGCTCACCACAGGGTGCGGAGCCCCAGCATTTT. Protein product: CASSPQGAEPQHF. The V call is TRBV18, the J call TRBJ1-5; D gene uncertain. The CDR3 contains 13 residues. V lost 1 base, J lost 8 bases, and 9 bases lay in between. CDR1 is KGHSH and CDR2 is LQKENI in the germline V gene.

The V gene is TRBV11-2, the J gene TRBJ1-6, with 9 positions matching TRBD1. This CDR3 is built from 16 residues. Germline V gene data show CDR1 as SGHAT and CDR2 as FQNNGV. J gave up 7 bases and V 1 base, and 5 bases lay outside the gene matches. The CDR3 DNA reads TGTGCCAGCAGCTTAGGGGACAGGGTTCTCAATTCACCCCTCCACTTT. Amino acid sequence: CASSLGDRVLNSPLHF.

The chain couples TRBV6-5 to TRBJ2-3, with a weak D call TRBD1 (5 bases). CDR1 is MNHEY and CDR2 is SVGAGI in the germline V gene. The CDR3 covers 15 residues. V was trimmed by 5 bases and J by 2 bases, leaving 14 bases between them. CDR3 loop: CASSIQGRDTDTQYF. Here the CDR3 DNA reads TGTGCCAGCAGTATCCAGGGTAGGGACACAGATACGCAGTATTTT.

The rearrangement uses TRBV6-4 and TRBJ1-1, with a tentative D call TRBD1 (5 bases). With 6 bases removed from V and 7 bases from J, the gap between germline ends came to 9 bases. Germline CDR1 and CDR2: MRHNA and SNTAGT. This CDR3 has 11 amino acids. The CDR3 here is CASSADNEAFF. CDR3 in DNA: TGTGCCAGCAGCGCGGACAATGAAGCTTTCTTT.